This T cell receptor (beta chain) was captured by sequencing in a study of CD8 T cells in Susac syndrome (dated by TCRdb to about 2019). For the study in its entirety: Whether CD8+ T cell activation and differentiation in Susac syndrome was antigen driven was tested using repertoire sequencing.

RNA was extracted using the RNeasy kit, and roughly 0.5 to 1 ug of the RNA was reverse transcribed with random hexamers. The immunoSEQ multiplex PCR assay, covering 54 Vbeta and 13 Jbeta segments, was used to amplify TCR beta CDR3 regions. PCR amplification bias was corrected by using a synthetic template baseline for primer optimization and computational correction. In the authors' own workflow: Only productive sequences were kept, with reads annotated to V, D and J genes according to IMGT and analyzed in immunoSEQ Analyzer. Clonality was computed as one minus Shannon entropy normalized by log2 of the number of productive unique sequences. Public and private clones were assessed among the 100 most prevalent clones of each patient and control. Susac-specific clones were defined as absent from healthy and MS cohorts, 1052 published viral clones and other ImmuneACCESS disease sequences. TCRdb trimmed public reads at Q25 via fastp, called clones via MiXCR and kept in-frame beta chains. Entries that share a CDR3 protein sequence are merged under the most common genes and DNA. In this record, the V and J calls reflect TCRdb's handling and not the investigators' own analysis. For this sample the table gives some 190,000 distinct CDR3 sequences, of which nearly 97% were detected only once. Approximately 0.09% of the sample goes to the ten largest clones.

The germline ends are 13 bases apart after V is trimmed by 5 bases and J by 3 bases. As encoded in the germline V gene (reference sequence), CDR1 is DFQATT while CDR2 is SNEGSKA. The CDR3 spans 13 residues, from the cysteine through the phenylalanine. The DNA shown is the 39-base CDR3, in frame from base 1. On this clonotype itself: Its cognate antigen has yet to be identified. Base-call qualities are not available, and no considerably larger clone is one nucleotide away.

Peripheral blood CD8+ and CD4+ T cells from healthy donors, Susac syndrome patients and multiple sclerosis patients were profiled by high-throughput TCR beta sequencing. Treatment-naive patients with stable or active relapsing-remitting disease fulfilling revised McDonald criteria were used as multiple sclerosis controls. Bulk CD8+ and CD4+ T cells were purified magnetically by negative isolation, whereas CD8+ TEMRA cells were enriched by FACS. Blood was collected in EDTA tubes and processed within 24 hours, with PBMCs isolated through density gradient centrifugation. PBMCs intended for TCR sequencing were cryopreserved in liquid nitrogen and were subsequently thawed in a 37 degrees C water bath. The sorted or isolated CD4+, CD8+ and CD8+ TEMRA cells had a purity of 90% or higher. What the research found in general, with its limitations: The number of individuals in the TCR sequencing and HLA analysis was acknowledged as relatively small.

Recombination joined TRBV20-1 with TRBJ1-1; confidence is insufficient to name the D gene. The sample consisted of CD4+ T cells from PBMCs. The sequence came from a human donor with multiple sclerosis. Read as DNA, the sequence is TGCAGTGCTCACCCCCTGAGGGACACTGAAGCTTTCTTT. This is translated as CSAHPLRDTEAFF.